These 12 T cell receptor beta chains originate from one sample sequenced in a study of blood T cells in healthy people across ages (dated by TCRdb to between 2014 and 2017). The library was prepared using 5' RACE. Sequencing was performed on an Illumina HiSeq 2500. The second PCR ran for roughly 7 to 11 cycles and used a J-beta primer mix along with a sample-barcoded 5' primer. TCRdb trimmed the raw reads at Q25, called clones with MiXCR and kept productive beta chains. Every entry covers one CDR3 protein and lists the most common genes and DNA from its rows. A total of approximately 690,000 distinct CDR3 sequences appear in this sample, approximately 40% of them only once. The ten largest clones add up to about 30% of the sample. The sequenced sample consisted of blood. These receptor sequences come from an elderly man in good health.

J is TRBJ2-3 and V is TRBV29-1, with a tentative D call TRBD2 (6 bases). V was clipped by 8 bases and J by 5 bases, with 14 bases between them. The CDR3 consists of 12 residues. The V gene's germline CDR1 is SQVTM and CDR2 ANQGSEA. This CDR3 reads CSSSVGGDTQYF. Here the CDR3 DNA reads TGCAGCTCCTCCGTGGGGGGAGATACGCAGTATTTT.

In the case of this clonotype: The junction shows a germline mismatch at one end, possibly a read error. This rearrangement joins TRBV2 to TRBJ2-4; TRBD1 matches at 7 bases. Germline lookup yields CDR1 SNHLY and CDR2 FYNNEI. The CDR3 sequence is 13 residues long. DNA for the CDR3: TGTGCCAGCAGTCGGGACAGTTCCTACGAGCAGTGCTTC. Translating it yields CASSRDSSYEQCF.

At least ten counts were recorded for this clonotype. The J gene is TRBJ1-2, the V gene TRBV7-2; maybe TRBD1 (6 bases). The V end lost 0 bases, the J end lost 6 bases, and 14 bases lay between the germline ends. CDR1 SGHTA and CDR2 FQGNSA come from the germline V gene. The CDR3 runs 15 residues. In DNA form, the CDR3 reads TGTGCCAGCAGCTTAGCTGCGGGGGCGGCGAATGGCTACACCTTC. It yields the protein CASSLAAGAANGYTF.

In this sample, this clonotype turned up a few times. The rearrangement uses TRBV27 and TRBJ2-7, with D unclear. Germline loops: CDR1 MNHEY, CDR2 SMNVEV (reference sequence). CDR3 length: 14 amino acids. The germline V and J ends were trimmed by 5 bases and 2 bases, with 13 bases remaining between them. The CDR3 region is CASSAVHRTYEQYF. CDR3 DNA sequence: TGTGCCAGCAGTGCGGTTCATCGGACCTACGAGCAGTACTTC.

The chain recombines TRBV30 with TRBJ1-1, with TRBD1 identical over 8 bases. V shed 8 bases, J shed 0 bases, and the junction held 14 bases outside the gene matches. The CDR3 sequence is 16 residues long. The V gene's germline CDR1 is GTSNPN and CDR2 SVGIG (reference sequence). CDR3 sequence: CARGTGTGLMNTEAFF. CDR3 coding DNA: TGTGCCCGGGGAACCGGGACAGGTCTCATGAACACTGAAGCTTTCTTT.

The chain is built from TRBV3-1 and TRBJ1-2; D gene ambiguous. This CDR3 has 14 amino acids. Trimming took off 7 bases at V and 5 bases at J, with 17 bases between the two ends. CDR1 is LGHDT, CDR2 YNNKEL, per germline (reference sequence). The CDR3 DNA is TGTGCCAGCACCCACGGCATAAATTCTTATGGCTACACCTTC. Translating it yields CASTHGINSYGYTF.

This clonotype was observed a single time. This chain connects TRBV20-1 to TRBJ2-3; 13 bases agree with TRBD2. The V segment lost 6 bases and the J segment 0 bases; nucleotides outside the gene matches: 12. Germline V gene sequence: CDR1 DFQATT, CDR2 SNEGSKA (reference sequence). The CDR3 is made up of 18 amino acids. The CDR3: CSAPLLAGGYASTDTQYF. As DNA, the CDR3 is TGCAGTGCGCCTTTACTAGCGGGGGGGTACGCTAGCACAGATACGCAGTATTTT.

This clonotype was detected a few times. Compared with germline, one end of the junction differs, possibly owing to a read error. The chain uses TRBV20-1 and TRBJ2-5; 8 bases match TRBD1. With the DNA end fitting TRBJ2-7 better, the J assignment may be wrong. Per the germline V gene, CDR1 is DFQATT and CDR2 is SNEGSKA (reference sequence). The CDR3 loop spans 13 amino acids. The CDR3 region is CSTSLGQGDEQYF. Here the CDR3 DNA reads TGCAGTACTAGTCTCGGACAGGGTGACGAGCAGTACTTC.

This clonotype was seen a few times. This CDR3 is CAISEPGGSPLHF. The CDR3, as DNA: TGTGCCATCAGTGAGCCTGGGGGTTCACCCCTCCACTTT. This rearrangement joins TRBV10-3 to TRBJ1-6; the D gene is possibly TRBD1 (5 bases). Germline values: CDR1 ENHRY, CDR2 SYGVKD. This CDR3 comprises 13 residues. V dropped 2 bases and J dropped 9 bases, with 8 bases sitting between them.

This chain connects TRBV6-8 to TRBJ2-3; 8 bases line up with TRBD2. CDR1 and CDR2 from the germline V gene are MNHGY and SAAAGT. The ends lost 5 bases at V and 2 bases at J; junction bases unmatched: 12. CDR3 size: 17 residues. The CDR3 loop is CASSPFSTSGNTDTQYF. The DNA for the CDR3 is TGTGCCAGCAGTCCCTTCTCCACTAGCGGAAACACAGATACGCAGTATTTT.

The V gene is TRBV4-3, the J gene TRBJ2-7; either TRBD1 or TRBD2 may fit D (5 bases each). Per germline, CDR1 LGHNA and CDR2 YSLEER. V dropped 1 base and J dropped 3 bases, with 16 bases sitting between them. This CDR3 is 16 amino acids long. The CDR3 spells CASSQASQGAGYEQYF. For the CDR3, the DNA is TGCGCCAGCAGCCAAGCTTCTCAGGGAGCTGGCTACGAGCAGTACTTC.

This chain connects TRBV6-2 or TRBV6-3 to TRBJ2-7, with TRBD2 matching over 8 bases. V shed 0 bases and J 5 bases; nucleotides not matched to a gene: 3. The CDR3 is 14 amino acids. CDR1 is MNHEY and CDR2 is SVGEGT in the germline V gene. The CDR3 reads CASSYSRGGNEQYF. CDR3 bases: TGTGCCAGCAGTTACTCCCGGGGGGGAAACGAGCAGTACTTC.